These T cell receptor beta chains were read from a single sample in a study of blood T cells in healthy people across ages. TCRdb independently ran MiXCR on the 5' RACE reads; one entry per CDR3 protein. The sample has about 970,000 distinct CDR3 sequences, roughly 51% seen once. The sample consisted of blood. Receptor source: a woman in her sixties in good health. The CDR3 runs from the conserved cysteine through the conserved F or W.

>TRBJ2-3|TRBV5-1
CASSWGMQGRADTQYF
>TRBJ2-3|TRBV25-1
CASSETGDVIDTQYF
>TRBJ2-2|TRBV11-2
CASSLVPLNSGELFF
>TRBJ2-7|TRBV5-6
CASSLAGTGRWYF
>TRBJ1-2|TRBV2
CASSGTRPGQGASGYTF
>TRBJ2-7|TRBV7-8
CASQAERVSYEQYF
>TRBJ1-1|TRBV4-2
CASSQVDRGNTEAFF
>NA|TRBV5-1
CASSLGRSNEQYF
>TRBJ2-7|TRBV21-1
CASSKACLALIPYEQYF
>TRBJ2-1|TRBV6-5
CASSYARWSARSSYNEQFF